The sequence of this TCR beta chain was determined in a study of blood T cell repertoires in COVID-19. Study-wide background: Italy, Spain and the United States were the sources of the convalescent and acute COVID-19 samples. T cells, B-cell-depleted T cells, or PBMCs provided the cDNA or gDNA that served as material.

Generated by immunoSEQ multiplex PCR, the TCRdb table keeps only in-frame clones and is missing some. This table holds 78,000 or so clones, roughly 82% found once. V shed 6 bases and J 2 bases; nucleotides not matched to a gene: 0. The germline V gene has CDR1 LNHDA and CDR2 SQIVND (reference sequence). There are 13 residues in the CDR3. This clonotype was obtained from a man at least 80 years old with acute or convalescent COVID-19. Sequencing used peripheral blood. The rearrangement uses TRBV19 and TRBJ2-7, with 11 bases matching TRBD2. CDR3 region: CASRTSGAYEQYF. Here the CDR3 DNA reads TGTGCCAGTAGGACTAGCGGGGCCTACGAGCAGTACTTC.